This entry lists 16 T cell receptor beta chains sequenced from one sample in a study of cytomegalovirus exposure and HLA in healthy donors. PCR amplification relied on 60 Vbeta primers (plus 13 Jbeta primers). Clones were read by immunoSEQ multiplex PCR, and TCRdb kept only the in-frame ones, dropping some. In the table there are about 160,000 clones, 70% to 90% of which are singletons. Sequencing was performed on PBMCs. The source of these receptors is a woman aged 18-29 years in good health and CMV-seronegative.

The gene calls are TRBV5-1 and TRBJ2-5; 8 positions agree with TRBD2. The germline V gene has CDR1 SGHRS and CDR2 YFSETQ. The ends lost 1 base at V and 1 base at J; junction bases unmatched: 6. This CDR3 contains 16 residues. CDR3 sequence reads: CASSLTSGTTQETQYF. For the CDR3, the DNA is TGCGCCAGCAGCTTGACTAGCGGAACCACCCAAGAGACCCAGTACTTC.

The rearrangement joins TRBV15 to TRBJ1-5, with 7 bases lining up with TRBD1. CDR3 length: 15 residues. Trimming cost V 0 bases and J 6 bases; bases outside gene matches: 5. Germline CDR1 reads LNHNV; CDR2 reads YYDKDF (reference sequence). CDR3 region: CATSREYRGGQPQHF. For the CDR3, the DNA is TGTGCCACCAGCAGAGAATACAGGGGAGGTCAGCCCCAGCATTTT.

This chain connects TRBV5-6 to TRBJ2-3, with TRBD1 identical over 7 bases. J lost 2 bases, V lost 1 base, and 7 bases had no gene match. This CDR3 has 16 amino acids. From germline, CDR1 is SGHDT and CDR2 YYEEEE. This chain's CDR3 is CASSLHRDSFTDTQYF. The CDR3 DNA follows: TGTGCCAGCAGCTTGCACCGGGACAGTTTCACAGATACGCAGTATTTT.

This clone was recorded a few times. This chain connects TRBV28 to TRBJ2-7, with D possibly being TRBD2 (6 bases). Looked up from germline, CDR1 is MDHEN and CDR2 is SYDVKM. Trimming stripped 8 bases from V and 2 bases from J, with 10 bases between. This CDR3 has 12 amino acids. The CDR3 DNA reads TGTGCCAGCTGCGGGGAACCCTACGAGCAGTACTTC. Residues: CASCGEPYEQYF.

This rearrangement joins TRBV6-6 to TRBJ2-1; 8 bases are a match to TRBD2. With 0 bases clipped from V and 6 bases from J, the junction kept 7 bases outside the gene matches. The CDR3 is 16 residues long. CDR1 and CDR2 from the germline V gene are MNHNY and SVGAGI (reference sequence). In DNA, the CDR3 is TGTGCCAGCAGTTACTCGGGTCCCCTAGCGGGCAATGAGCAGTTCTTC. Its translation: CASSYSGPLAGNEQFF.

This chain uses TRBV4-2 with TRBJ2-7; possibly TRBD2 for D (6 bases). V was trimmed by 4 bases and J by 3 bases, leaving 19 bases between them. This CDR3 region has 16 residues. Germline lookup yields CDR1 LGHNA and CDR2 YNFKEQ. The CDR3 bases are TGTGCCAGCAGCCGGACGTCGGTGGCTAGCGACTACGAGCAGTACTTC. This translates into CASSRTSVASDYEQYF.

This chain joins TRBV6-1 and TRBJ2-7, with TRBD2 as a possible D gene (5 bases). Deletions cut 8 bases from V and 2 bases from J, with 10 bases between. Germline lookup yields CDR1 MNHNS and CDR2 SASEGT. The CDR3 has 12 amino acids. The CDR3 protein is CASRDSPYEQYF. CDR3 bases: TGTGCCAGCCGGGATTCTCCCTACGAGCAGTACTTC.

This clone has just one count. The chain is built from TRBV21-1 and TRBJ1-2; the table's D call, TRBD1, was not checked against the DNA. TRBV21-1 constitutes a pseudogene. The length of the CDR3 is 19 residues. This chain's CDR3 is CASSKDLQGTILRSYGYTF. The CDR3 bases are TGTGCCAGCAGCAAAGATTTACAGGGGACCATATTACGCAGCTATGGCTACACCTTC.

The chain couples TRBV27 to TRBJ2-5, with D possibly TRBD1 on 6 matching bases. This CDR3 has 14 residues. With 4 bases removed from V and 5 bases from J, the gap between germline ends came to 14 bases. CDR1 and CDR2 (germline): MNHEY, SMNVEV (reference sequence). The CDR3 bases are TGTGCCAGCAGTTCACAGGGAAGAGGGGAGACCCAGTACTTC. Its translation is CASSSQGRGETQYF.

The CDR3 region has the DNA TGTGCCATCAGTGAGCCGGGACAATCCGACGAGCAGTACTTC. It codes for CAISEPGQSDEQYF. V and J are TRBV10-3 and TRBJ2-7; D perhaps matches TRBD1 (6 bases). Between the trimmed V and J ends, which lost 2 bases and 5 bases, there was a span of 13 bases. Germline-derived CDR1 and CDR2 are ENHRY and SYGVKD. The length of the CDR3 is 14 residues.

The rearrangement uses TRBV6-5 and TRBJ2-1, with 13 bases matching TRBD2. J gave up 9 bases and V 6 bases, and 8 bases lay outside the gene matches. Germline assignment: CDR1 MNHEY and CDR2 SVGAGI. This CDR3 comprises 15 residues. CDR3 sequence: CASSRTSGSEGEQFF. The CDR3 DNA sequence: TGTGCCAGCAGCCGGACTAGCGGGAGTGAGGGTGAGCAGTTCTTC.

The chain couples TRBV10-1 to TRBJ2-1; D not certain. Per the germline V gene, CDR1 is WNHNN and CDR2 is SYGVQD (reference sequence). The V end lost 4 bases, the J end lost 0 bases, and 10 bases lay between the germline ends. The CDR3 extends over 15 amino acids. In DNA, the CDR3 is TGCGCCAGCAGTGTGGGCCGAAGCTCCTACAATGAGCAGTTCTTC. This gives the protein CASSVGRSSYNEQFF.

The gene calls are TRBV5-1 and TRBJ2-7; no reliable D call. The CDR3 runs to 13 residues. CDR1 is SGHRS and CDR2 is YFSETQ in the germline V gene. The germline V and J ends were trimmed by 1 base and 3 bases, with 8 bases remaining between them. CDR3 protein: CASSLPDYYEQYF. CDR3 nucleotides: TGCGCCAGCAGCTTGCCAGATTACTACGAGCAGTACTTC.

This clone was seen more than once but under ten times. The chain has TRBV5-6 and TRBJ1-5; 9 bases line up with TRBD1. CDR1 is SGHDT and CDR2 is YYEEEE in the germline V gene. The V gene end was trimmed by 4 bases and the J gene end by 4 bases; junction bases not matched to a gene: 12. This CDR3 spans 17 amino acids. CDR3 DNA: TGTGCCAGCAGCCACCGTGGGTGGGACAGGGCAAATCAGCCCCAGCATTTT. Translated: CASSHRGWDRANQPQHF.

This chain links TRBV5-1 with TRBJ2-7, with 7 positions matching TRBD1. The germline gives CDR1 SGHRS, CDR2 YFSETQ. The V segment lost 0 bases and the J segment 1 base; nucleotides outside the gene matches: 4. CDR3 length equals 15 residues. CDR3 protein: CASSLGRDSSYEQYF. In DNA form, the CDR3 reads TGCGCCAGCAGCTTGGGCCGGGACAGTTCCTACGAGCAGTACTTC.

This clone was counted a few times. The chain carries TRBV5-1 and TRBJ1-1; 10 bases map to TRBD1. V shed 4 bases and J 1 base; nucleotides not matched to a gene: 10. The CDR3 has 17 residues. CDR1 and CDR2 (germline): SGHRS, YFSETQ. The CDR3 region has the DNA TGCGCCAGCAGCAGAACCGGGACAGGGGTGGCGAACACTGAAGCTTTCTTT. Residues: CASSRTGTGVANTEAFF.